The rows below give T cell receptor beta chains drawn from one sample of a study of blood T cell repertoires in COVID-19. Assay used: immunoSEQ multiplex PCR; TCRdb lists only in-frame clones, some missing. The top ten clones hold around 2.2% of a sample with hundreds of thousands of clones, 75% to 90% of them seen once. The sequenced material came from peripheral blood. The receptors here all came from a woman aged 50 to 65 who had recovered from COVID-19. The CDR3 runs from the conserved cysteine through the conserved F or W. The order of the fields is D gene, V gene, CDR3 protein. A D gene is named only where the DNA matches it firmly.

d_gene: .
v_gene: TRBV7-9
CDR3aa: CASSLIGGPDTQYF

d_gene: .
v_gene: TRBV11-1
CDR3aa: CASSFLGDGANVLTF

d_gene: .
v_gene: TRBV20-1
CDR3aa: CSASPEGWGGYTF

d_gene: TRBD2
v_gene: TRBV3-1/TRBV3-2
CDR3aa: CASSQRLAGAYNEQFF

d_gene: .
v_gene: TRBV18
CDR3aa: CASSPAAQSFQETQYF

d_gene: .
v_gene: TRBV24-1
CDR3aa: CATSDSPPSNNEQFF

d_gene: .
v_gene: TRBV6-5
CDR3aa: CASSTRGWGQPQHF

d_gene: .
v_gene: TRBV30
CDR3aa: CAWREGSGNTIYF

d_gene: TRBD2
v_gene: TRBV9
CDR3aa: CASSPSSTSGSSTGELFF

d_gene: TRBD1
v_gene: TRBV27
CDR3aa: CASSSPGTGQETQYF

d_gene: TRBD1
v_gene: TRBV7-9
CDR3aa: CASSQEDRGIYGYTF

d_gene: TRBD1
v_gene: TRBV9
CDR3aa: CASSIHRGSYGYTF

d_gene: TRBD2
v_gene: TRBV11-2
CDR3aa: CASSIAGPLTDTQYF

d_gene: .
v_gene: TRBV10-3
CDR3aa: CAISLYGGNQPQHF

d_gene: .
v_gene: TRBV5-8
CDR3aa: CASSLGDRRSYEQYF

d_gene: .
v_gene: TRBV9
CDR3aa: CASSATYRSSYNEQFF

d_gene: .
v_gene: TRBV19
CDR3aa: CASRTGTPVEAFF

d_gene: TRBD1
v_gene: TRBV12-3/TRBV12-4
CDR3aa: CASGDRGREKLFF

d_gene: .
v_gene: TRBV29-1
CDR3aa: CSVEGIMGGNTEAFF

d_gene: .
v_gene: TRBV9
CDR3aa: CASSSTATNTEAFF

d_gene: .
v_gene: TRBV4-3
CDR3aa: CASSLRGSQETQYF

d_gene: .
v_gene: TRBV29-1
CDR3aa: CSVHKLTGIGYTF

d_gene: TRBD1
v_gene: TRBV28
CDR3aa: CASSSPGQGPYEQYF

d_gene: .
v_gene: TRBV7-2
CDR3aa: CASSLVAETESPLHF

d_gene: TRBD1
v_gene: TRBV7-9
CDR3aa: CASSLEGQGAYEQYF

d_gene: TRBD1
v_gene: TRBV13
CDR3aa: CASSLASGGPGNTIYF

d_gene: .
v_gene: TRBV10-3
CDR3aa: CAIRNRGTNTEAFF

d_gene: .
v_gene: TRBV5-1
CDR3aa: CASSPIVGSSGANVLTF

d_gene: .
v_gene: TRBV25-1
CDR3aa: CASSEPRTASTDTQYF

d_gene: TRBD2
v_gene: TRBV5-4
CDR3aa: CASSYGGLAGGPSDTQYF

d_gene: .
v_gene: TRBV1
CDR3aa: CTSSMMREDPHEQFF

d_gene: TRBD1
v_gene: TRBV28
CDR3aa: CASSFTPGQGGHF

d_gene: .
v_gene: TRBV9
CDR3aa: CASSVAGVSNNEQFF

d_gene: .
v_gene: TRBV30
CDR3aa: CAWSVIGLGGYTF

d_gene: .
v_gene: TRBV27
CDR3aa: CASSLRSAGQPQHF

d_gene: .
v_gene: TRBV5-1
CDR3aa: CASSPSGGHAEAFF

d_gene: .
v_gene: TRBV16
CDR3aa: CASSQHSGSDGLFF

d_gene: TRBD2
v_gene: TRBV5-1
CDR3aa: CASSLSLAGGETQYF

d_gene: .
v_gene: TRBV6-5
CDR3aa: CASSYSGGAGQPQHF

d_gene: .
v_gene: TRBV18
CDR3aa: CASSPTRQDSYEQYF

d_gene: .
v_gene: TRBV19
CDR3aa: CASSNPRGAEANYGYTF

d_gene: .
v_gene: TRBV7-8
CDR3aa: CASSRAPGVDTQYF

d_gene: .
v_gene: TRBV5-5
CDR3aa: CASSSNLYGYTF

d_gene: TRBD1
v_gene: TRBV19
CDR3aa: CASRVTGGNNSPLHF

d_gene: TRBD1
v_gene: TRBV10-3
CDR3aa: CAISEAQTGLAGNTIYF

d_gene: TRBD1
v_gene: TRBV15
CDR3aa: CATSRGRTGRGTNEKLFF

d_gene: .
v_gene: TRBV27
CDR3aa: CASRLAGSDEKLFF

d_gene: TRBD1
v_gene: TRBV25-1
CDR3aa: CASSEMRQGSEKLFF

d_gene: .
v_gene: TRBV7-8
CDR3aa: CASSSPNRRHNEQFF

d_gene: .
v_gene: TRBV21-1
CDR3aa: CASSKGLAGGPTETQYF